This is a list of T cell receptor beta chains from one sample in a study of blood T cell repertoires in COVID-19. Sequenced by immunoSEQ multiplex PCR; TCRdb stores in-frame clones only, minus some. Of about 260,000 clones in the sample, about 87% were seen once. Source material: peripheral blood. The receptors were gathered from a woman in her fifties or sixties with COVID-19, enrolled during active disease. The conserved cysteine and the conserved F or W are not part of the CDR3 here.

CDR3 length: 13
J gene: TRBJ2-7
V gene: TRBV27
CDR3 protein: ASSLLSSGLGEQY

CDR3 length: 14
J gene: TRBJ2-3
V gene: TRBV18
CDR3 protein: ASSPSRGQGTDTQY

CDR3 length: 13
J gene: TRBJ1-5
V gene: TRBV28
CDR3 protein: ASSFSGVSNQPQH

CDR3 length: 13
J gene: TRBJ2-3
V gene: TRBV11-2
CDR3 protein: ASSPREPGRDTQY

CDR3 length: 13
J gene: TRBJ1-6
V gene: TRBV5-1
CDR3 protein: ASSPRDRDNSPLH

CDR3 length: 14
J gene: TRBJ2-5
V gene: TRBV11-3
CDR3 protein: ASSLRTGEGQETQY

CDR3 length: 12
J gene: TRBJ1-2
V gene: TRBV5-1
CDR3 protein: ASSLDGGGKGYT

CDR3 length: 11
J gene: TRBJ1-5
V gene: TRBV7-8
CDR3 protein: ASSSLAQQPQH

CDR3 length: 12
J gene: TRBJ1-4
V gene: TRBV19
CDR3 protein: ASSSRGTNEKLF

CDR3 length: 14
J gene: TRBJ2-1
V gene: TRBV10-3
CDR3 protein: AISESTGGEYNEQF

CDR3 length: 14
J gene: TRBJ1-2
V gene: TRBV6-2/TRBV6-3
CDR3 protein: ASSYYRDRERHGYT

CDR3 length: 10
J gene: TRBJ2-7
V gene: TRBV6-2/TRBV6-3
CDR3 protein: ASCQGPYEQY

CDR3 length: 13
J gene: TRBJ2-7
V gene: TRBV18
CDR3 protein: ASSPGTGVSYEQY

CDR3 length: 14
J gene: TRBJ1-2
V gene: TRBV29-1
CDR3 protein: SVEEGKMVTSRGYT

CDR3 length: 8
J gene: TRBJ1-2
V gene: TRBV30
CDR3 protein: AWRRGGYT

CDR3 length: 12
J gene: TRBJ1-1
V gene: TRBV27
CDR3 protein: ASSRQGRNTEAF

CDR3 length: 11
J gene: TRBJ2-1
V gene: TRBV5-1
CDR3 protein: ASSFGSYNEQF

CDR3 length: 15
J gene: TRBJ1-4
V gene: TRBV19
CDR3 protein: ASSMRPPGQSNEKLF

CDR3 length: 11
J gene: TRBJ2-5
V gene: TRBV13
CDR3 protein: ASQPQGAETQY

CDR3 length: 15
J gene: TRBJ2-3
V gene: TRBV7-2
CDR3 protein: ASSGLAGVTYLDTQY

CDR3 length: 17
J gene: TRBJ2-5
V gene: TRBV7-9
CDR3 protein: ASRPPVGLAGGAGETQY

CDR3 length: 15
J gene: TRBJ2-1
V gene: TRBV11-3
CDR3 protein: ASSLGAWTGPVNEQF

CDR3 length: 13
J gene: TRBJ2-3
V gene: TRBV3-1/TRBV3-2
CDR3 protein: ASSQQGALTDTQY

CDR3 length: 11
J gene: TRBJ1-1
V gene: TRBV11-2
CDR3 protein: ASSEQTNTEAF

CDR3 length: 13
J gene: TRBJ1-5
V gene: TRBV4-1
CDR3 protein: ASSQAGGGYQPQH

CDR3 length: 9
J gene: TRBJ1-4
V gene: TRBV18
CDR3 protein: ASSNREKLF

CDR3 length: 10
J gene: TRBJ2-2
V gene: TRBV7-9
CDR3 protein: ASSRQVWELF

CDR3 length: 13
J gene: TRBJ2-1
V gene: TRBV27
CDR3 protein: ASSTTSGSYNEQF

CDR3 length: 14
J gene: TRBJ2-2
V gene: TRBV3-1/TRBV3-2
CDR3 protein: ASSLPGLAGVGELF

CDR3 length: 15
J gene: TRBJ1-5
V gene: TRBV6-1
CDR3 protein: ASSDTKGQGGNQPQH

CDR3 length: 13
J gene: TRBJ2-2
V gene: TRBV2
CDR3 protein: ASSETIKNTGELF

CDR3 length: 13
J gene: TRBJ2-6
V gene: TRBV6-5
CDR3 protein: ASSLQGAGANVLT

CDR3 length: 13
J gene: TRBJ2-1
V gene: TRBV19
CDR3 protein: ASSIGRGPYNEQF

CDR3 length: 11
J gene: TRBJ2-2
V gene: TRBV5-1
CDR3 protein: ASSGGNAGELF

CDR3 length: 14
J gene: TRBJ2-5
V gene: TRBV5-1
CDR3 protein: ASSLLTSGNQETQY

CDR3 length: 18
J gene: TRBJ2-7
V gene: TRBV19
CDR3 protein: ASSPLPRTSGRGLGVEQY

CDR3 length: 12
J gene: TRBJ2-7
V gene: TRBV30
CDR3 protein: AWSAGLDYYEQY

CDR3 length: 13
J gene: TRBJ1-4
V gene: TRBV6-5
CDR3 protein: ASSWGTGTSEKLF

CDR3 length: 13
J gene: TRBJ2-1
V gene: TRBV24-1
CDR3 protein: ATSPAWGQMNVQF

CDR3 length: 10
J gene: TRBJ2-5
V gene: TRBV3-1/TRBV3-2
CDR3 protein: ASSQGRDTQY

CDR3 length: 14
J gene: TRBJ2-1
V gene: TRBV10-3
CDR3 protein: AISEFGASEYNEQF